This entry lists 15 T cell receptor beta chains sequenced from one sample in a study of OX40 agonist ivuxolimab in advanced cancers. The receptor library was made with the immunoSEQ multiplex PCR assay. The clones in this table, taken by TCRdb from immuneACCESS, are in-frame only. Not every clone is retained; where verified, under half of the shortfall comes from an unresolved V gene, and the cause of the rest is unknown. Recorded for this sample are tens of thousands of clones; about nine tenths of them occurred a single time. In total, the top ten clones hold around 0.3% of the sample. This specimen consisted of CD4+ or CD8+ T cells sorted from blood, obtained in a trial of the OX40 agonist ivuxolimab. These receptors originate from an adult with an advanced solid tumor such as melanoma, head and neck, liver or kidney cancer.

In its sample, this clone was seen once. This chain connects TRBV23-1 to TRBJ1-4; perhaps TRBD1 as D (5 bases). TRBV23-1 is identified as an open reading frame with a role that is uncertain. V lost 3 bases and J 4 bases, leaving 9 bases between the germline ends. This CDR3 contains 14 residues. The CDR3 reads CASSQSGFNEKLFF. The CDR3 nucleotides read TGCGCCAGCAGTCAGTCAGGGTTTAATGAAAAACTGTTTTTT.

The DNA for the CDR3 is TGTGCCAGCAGCTTGTATACAGGGGGCGCGTTGGCGACTCAGCCCCAGCATTTT. Protein: CASSLYTGGALATQPQHF. This rearrangement joins TRBV5-6 to TRBJ1-5, with TRBD1 identical over 9 bases. Germline V lookup: CDR1 SGHDT, CDR2 YYEEEE. The V and J ends lost 1 base and 6 bases, in that order; junction bases with no gene match: 14. CDR3 length equals 18 residues. The full variable domain, with the rest looked up from reference TRBV5-6 and TRBJ1-5, is DAGVTQSPTHLIKTRGQQVTLRCSPKSGHDTVSWYQQALGQGPQFIFQYYEEEERQRGNFPDRFSGHQFPNYSSELNVNALLLGDSALYLCASSLYTGGALATQPQHFGDGTRLSIL.

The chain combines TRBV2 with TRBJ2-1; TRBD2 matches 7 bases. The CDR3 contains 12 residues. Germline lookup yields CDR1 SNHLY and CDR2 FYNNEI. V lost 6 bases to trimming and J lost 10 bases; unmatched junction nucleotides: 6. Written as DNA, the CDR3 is TGTGCCAGCAGGAGACCGGGACTAGAGCAGTTCTTC. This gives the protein CASRRPGLEQFF.

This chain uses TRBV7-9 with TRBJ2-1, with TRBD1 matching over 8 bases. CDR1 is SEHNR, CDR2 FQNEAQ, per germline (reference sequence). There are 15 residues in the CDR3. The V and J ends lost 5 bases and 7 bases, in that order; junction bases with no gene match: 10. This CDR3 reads CASSVGQGALNEQFF. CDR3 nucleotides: TGTGCCAGCAGCGTGGGCCAGGGGGCTTTAAATGAGCAGTTCTTC.

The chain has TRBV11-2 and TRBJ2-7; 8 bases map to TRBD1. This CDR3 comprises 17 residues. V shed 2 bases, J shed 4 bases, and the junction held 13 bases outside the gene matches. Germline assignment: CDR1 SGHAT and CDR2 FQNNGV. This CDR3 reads CASSLSVRAQGGYEQYF. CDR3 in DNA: TGTGCCAGCAGCTTATCGGTTCGGGCACAGGGGGGATACGAGCAGTACTTC. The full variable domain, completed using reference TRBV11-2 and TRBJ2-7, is EAGVAQSPRYKIIEKRQSVAFWCNPISGHATLYWYQQILGQGPKLLIQFQNNGVVDDSQLPKDRFSAERLKGVDSTLKIQPAKLEDSAVYLCASSLSVRAQGGYEQYFGPGTRLTVT.

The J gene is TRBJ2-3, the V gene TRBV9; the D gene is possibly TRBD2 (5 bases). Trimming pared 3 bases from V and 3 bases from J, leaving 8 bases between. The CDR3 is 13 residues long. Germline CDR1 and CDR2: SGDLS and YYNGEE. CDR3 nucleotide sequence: TGTGCCAGCAGCGCAACTAGTACAGATACGCAGTATTTT. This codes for CASSATSTDTQYF. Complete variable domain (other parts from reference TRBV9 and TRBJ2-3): DSGVTQTPKHLITATGQRVTLRCSPRSGDLSVYWYQQSLDQGLQFLIQYYNGEERAKGNILERFSAQQFPDLHSELNLSSLELGDSALYFCASSATSTDTQYFGPGTRLTVL.

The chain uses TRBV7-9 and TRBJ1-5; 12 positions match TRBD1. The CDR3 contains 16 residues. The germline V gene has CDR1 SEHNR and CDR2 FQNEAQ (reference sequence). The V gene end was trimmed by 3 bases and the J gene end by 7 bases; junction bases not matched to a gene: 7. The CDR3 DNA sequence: TGTGCCAGCAGCTTGGGGGACAGGGGGCGAGGGCAGCCCCAGCATTTT. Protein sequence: CASSLGDRGRGQPQHF.

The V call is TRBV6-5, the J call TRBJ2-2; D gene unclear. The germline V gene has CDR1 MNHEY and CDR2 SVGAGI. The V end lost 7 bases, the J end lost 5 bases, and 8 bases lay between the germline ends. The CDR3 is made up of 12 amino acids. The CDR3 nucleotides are TGTGCCAGCACGTTGGGAACCGGGGAGCTGTTTTTT. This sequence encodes CASTLGTGELFF.

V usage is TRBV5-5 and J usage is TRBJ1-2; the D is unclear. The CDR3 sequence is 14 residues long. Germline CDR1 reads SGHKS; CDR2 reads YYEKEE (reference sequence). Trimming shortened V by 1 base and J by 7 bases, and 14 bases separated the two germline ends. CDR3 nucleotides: TGTGCCAGCAGCTTGATAGATCCCCTTCGTGGCTACACCTTC. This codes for CASSLIDPLRGYTF.

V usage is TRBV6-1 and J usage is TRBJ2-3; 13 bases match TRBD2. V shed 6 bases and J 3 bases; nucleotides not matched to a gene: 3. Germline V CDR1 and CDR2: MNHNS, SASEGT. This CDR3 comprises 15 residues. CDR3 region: CASRRLAGGTDTQYF. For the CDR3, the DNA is TGTGCCAGCAGGAGACTAGCGGGAGGAACAGATACGCAGTATTTT.

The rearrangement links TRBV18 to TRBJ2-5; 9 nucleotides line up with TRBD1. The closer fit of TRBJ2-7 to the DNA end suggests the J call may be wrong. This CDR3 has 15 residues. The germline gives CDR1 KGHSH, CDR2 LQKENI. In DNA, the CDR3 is TGTGCCAGCTCACCCTCCGGGACAGGGTCGGCCGAGCAGTACTTC. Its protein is CASSPSGTGSAEQYF.

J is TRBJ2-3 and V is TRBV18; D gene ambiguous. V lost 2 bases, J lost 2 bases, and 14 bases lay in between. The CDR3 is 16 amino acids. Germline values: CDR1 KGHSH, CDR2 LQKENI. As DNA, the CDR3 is TGTGCCAGCTCACCAGCGGATCGTGGATCCACAGATACGCAGTATTTT. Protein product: CASSPADRGSTDTQYF.

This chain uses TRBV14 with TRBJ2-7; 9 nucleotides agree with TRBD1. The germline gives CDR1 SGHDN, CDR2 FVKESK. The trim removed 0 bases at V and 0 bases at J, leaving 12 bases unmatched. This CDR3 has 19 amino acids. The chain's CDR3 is CASSQDEGQGDPSSYEQYF. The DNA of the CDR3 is TGTGCCAGCAGCCAAGATGAGGGACAGGGAGATCCGAGCTCCTACGAGCAGTACTTC. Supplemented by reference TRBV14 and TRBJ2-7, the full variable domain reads EAGVTQFPSHSVIEKGQTVTLRCDPISGHDNLYWYRRVMGKEIKFLLHFVKESKQDESGMPNNRFLAERTGGTYSTLKVQPAELEDSGVYFCASSQDEGQGDPSSYEQYFGPGTRLTVT.

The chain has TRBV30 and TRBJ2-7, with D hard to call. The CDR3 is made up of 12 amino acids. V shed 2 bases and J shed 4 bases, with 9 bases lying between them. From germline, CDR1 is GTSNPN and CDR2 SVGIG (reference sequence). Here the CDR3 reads CAWSPTVYEQYF. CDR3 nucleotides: TGTGCCTGGAGTCCGACGGTTTACGAGCAGTACTTC.

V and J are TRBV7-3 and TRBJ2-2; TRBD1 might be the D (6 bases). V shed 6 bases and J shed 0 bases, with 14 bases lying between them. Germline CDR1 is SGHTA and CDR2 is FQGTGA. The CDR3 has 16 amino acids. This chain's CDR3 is CASREPGHTNTGELFF. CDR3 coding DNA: TGTGCCAGCAGGGAACCGGGACACACGAACACCGGGGAGCTGTTTTTT.